This T cell receptor beta chain was sequenced during a study of CD8 T cells in ankylosing spondylitis. General study points: Blood of patients with ankylosing spondylitis appeared to be characterized by a TCR beta motif of several highly homologous variants.

TCRdb passed the 5' RACE reads through MiXCR, listing each CDR3 protein once. The profile shows approximately 540,000 distinct CDR3 sequences, 9.5% to 15% of them singletons. The count of this clonotype is one. Its antigen is unidentified. This CDR3 contains 13 residues. V dropped 4 bases and J dropped 2 bases, with 9 bases sitting between them. Germline values: CDR1 SGHKS, CDR2 YYEKEE (reference sequence). The specimen sequenced was blood, either unsorted or a sorted T cell fraction (not recorded which). This sequence joins TRBV5-5 and TRBJ1-1, with D possibly being TRBD1 (6 bases). The clonotype was recovered from a male donor with ankylosing spondylitis. CDR3 nucleotide sequence: TGTGCCAGCAGCACCGGGACAAACACTGAAGCTTTCTTT. Its translation is CASSTGTNTEAFF.